This T cell receptor (beta chain) was identified in a study of early T cells in non-severe SARS-CoV-2 infection. Across the study: The study sequenced bulk RNA from unsorted whole blood, with chains unpaired.

This clonotype was observed at least ten times. Tagging with unique molecular identifiers was applied to individual cDNA molecules. TCRdb reanalysed the 5' RACE reads using MiXCR and keeps one entry per CDR3 protein. The data show over 50,000 distinct CDR3 sequences, around 8% seen once. The CDR3 totals 14 residues. CDR1 is DFQATT, CDR2 SNEGSKA, per germline (reference sequence). The V and J ends lost 6 bases and 0 bases respectively, with 14 bases between them. The rearrangement links TRBV20-1 to TRBJ2-5; the D gene is possibly TRBD1 (6 bases). The sequenced sample consisted of whole blood. The clonotype comes from an adult who was a healthcare worker with PCR-confirmed SARS-CoV-2 infection or an uninfected control (not recorded which). The CDR3 DNA sequence: TGCAGTGCCCGTGACAGGAAGTACCAAGAGACCCAGTACTTC. Translation: CSARDRKYQETQYF.